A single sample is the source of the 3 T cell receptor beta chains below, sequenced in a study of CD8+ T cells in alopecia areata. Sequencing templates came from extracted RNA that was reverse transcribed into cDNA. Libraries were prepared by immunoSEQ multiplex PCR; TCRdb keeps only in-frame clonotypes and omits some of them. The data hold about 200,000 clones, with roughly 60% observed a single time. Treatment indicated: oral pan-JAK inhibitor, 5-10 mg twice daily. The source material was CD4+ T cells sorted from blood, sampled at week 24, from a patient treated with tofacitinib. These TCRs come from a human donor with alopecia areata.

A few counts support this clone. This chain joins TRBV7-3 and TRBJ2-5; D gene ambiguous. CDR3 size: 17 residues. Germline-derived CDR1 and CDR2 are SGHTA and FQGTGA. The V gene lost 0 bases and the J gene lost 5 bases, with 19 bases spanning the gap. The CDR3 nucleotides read TGTGCCAGCAGCTTAACGCTCAGAGAACACCCTCTGGAGACCCAGTACTTC. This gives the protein CASSLTLREHPLETQYF.

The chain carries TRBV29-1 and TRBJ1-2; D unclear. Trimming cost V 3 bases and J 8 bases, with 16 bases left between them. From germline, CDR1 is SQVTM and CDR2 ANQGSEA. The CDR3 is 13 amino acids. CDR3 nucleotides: TGCAGCGTTGAGGGAGTCGAAACGCGGGGCTACACCTTC. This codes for CSVEGVETRGYTF.

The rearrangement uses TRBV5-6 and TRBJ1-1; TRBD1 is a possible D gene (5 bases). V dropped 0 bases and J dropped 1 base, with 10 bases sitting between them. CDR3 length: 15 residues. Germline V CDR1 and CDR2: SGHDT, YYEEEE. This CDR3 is CASSLGRGANTEAFF. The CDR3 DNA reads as TGTGCCAGCAGCTTGGGCAGAGGGGCGAACACTGAAGCTTTCTTT.